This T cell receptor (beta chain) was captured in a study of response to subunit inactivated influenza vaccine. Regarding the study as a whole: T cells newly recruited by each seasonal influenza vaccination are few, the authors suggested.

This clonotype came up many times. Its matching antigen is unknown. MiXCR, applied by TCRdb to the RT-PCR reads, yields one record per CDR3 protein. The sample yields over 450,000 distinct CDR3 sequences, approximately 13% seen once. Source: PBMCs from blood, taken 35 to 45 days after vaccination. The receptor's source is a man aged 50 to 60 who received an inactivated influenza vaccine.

The CDR3 DNA follows: TGCAGTGCTCGCGGGAGGGCTTACAATGAGCAGTTCTTC. It yields the protein CSARGRAYNEQFF. The gene calls are TRBV20-1 and TRBJ2-1; 9 bases line up with TRBD2. The ends lost 5 bases at V and 4 bases at J; junction bases unmatched: 3. Germline CDR1 is DFQATT and CDR2 is SNEGSKA (reference sequence). This CDR3 has 13 residues.